The rows below give T cell receptor beta chains drawn from one sample of a study of T cell responses to AZD1222 COVID-19 vaccine. Clones were read by immunoSEQ multiplex PCR, and TCRdb kept only the in-frame ones, dropping some. The sample holds about 37,000 clones, 65% to 90% seen once. The specimen comprised peripheral blood, sampled 28 days after the second AZD1222 dose. The source is an adult who received the AZD1222 COVID-19 vaccine. CDR3s include the opening cysteine and the closing phenylalanine or tryptophan. Part of the rows lack a size; the others show once, few, many or a class for expanded clones.

clone_size j_call v_call cdr3_aa
. TRBJ2-5 TRBV3-1/TRBV3-2 CASSEIGTSGGAETQYF
few TRBJ2-1 TRBV28 CASSRRGGGTRNEQFF
. TRBJ2-3 TRBV7-6 CASSLAHRGGASDTQYF
. TRBJ2-6 TRBV19 CASSPQGGVVSGANVLTF
. TRBJ2-3 TRBV6-5 CASTLLGGSSDTQYF
. TRBJ1-2 TRBV10-2 CASSDLGLGYTF
. TRBJ2-3 TRBV3-1/TRBV3-2 CASRAGGTDTQYF
. TRBJ1-2 TRBV11-2 CASSLEGEDNYGYTF
. TRBJ1-1 TRBV19 CASSIVGTGNTEAFF
. TRBJ2-3 TRBV11-3 CASSPRPGDTQYF
. TRBJ2-4 TRBV4-2 CASSPSGPTLAKNIQYF
. TRBJ2-4 TRBV5-6 CASSLYGGAKNIQYF
. TRBJ1-2 TRBV19 CASTRTGPNYGYTF